The clone carrying this T cell receptor beta chain was observed a handful of times. Its antigen remains unidentified. The authors made TCR cDNA by 5'RACE template switching, adding a universal primer site and UMIs. TCRdb analysed the 5' RACE reads with MiXCR anew, one entry per CDR3 protein. The sample includes 500,000 to 700,000 distinct CDR3 sequences, over 15% of them seen just once. The sample is drawn from a study of T cells after yellow fever vaccination. Study results and limitations: Reappearance after the booster was observed for most primary-vaccination clones (roughly 97% CD4, more than 70% CD8). Contaminating bulk clonotypes could be abundant in FACS-sorted repertoires.

Germline CDR1 is DFQATT and CDR2 is SNEGSKA (reference sequence). The CDR3 length is 12 residues. With 0 bases removed from V and 5 bases from J, the gap between germline ends came to 7 bases. V and J are TRBV20-1 and TRBJ2-5, with D unresolved. This clonotype was sampled from a man in his thirties or forties who received the YFV17D yellow fever vaccine. The sample here was PBMCs, taken 15 days after the yellow fever booster vaccination. CDR3 nucleotide sequence: TGCAGTGCTAGAGATTTGGGGGAGACCCAGTACTTC. This codes for CSARDLGETQYF.